This is a list of T cell receptor beta chains from one sample in a study of T cell responses to AZD1222 COVID-19 vaccine. Profiling relied on immunoSEQ multiplex PCR, and the TCRdb table lists in-frame clones only, not all of them. Among 60,000 to 95,000 clones listed, around 87% were seen once. The specimen was peripheral blood, collected 28 days after the second AZD1222 dose. These receptors originate from an adult who received the AZD1222 COVID-19 vaccine. Both conserved end residues are part of each CDR3. D genes are given only for firm matches.

d_gene,v_gene,j_gene,CDR3nt,CDR3aa
TRBD1,TRBV9,TRBJ1-1,TGTGCCAGCACCCCGGGACAGACGAACACTGAAGCTTTCTTT,CASTPGQTNTEAFF
-,TRBV29-1,TRBJ2-2,TGCAGCGCGTTCTTAGGGGAGCTGTTTTTT,CSAFLGELFF
-,TRBV5-1,TRBJ1-6,TGCGCCAGCAGCTTGGGCGGGGAGAGACCCCTCCACTTT,CASSLGGERPLHF
-,TRBV2,TRBJ1-3,TGTGCCAGCACCCCGGGACCACTCAAGCCCACCATATATTTT,CASTPGPLKPTIYF
TRBD2,TRBV7-3,TRBJ2-3,TGTGCCAGCAGCTCCGGACTAGCGGGGGGGATAGATACGCAGTATTTT,CASSSGLAGGIDTQYF
-,TRBV28,TRBJ1-1,TGTGCCAGCAGTTTAGAAGCTACCGTAGCTTTCTTT,CASSLEATVAFF
TRBD1,TRBV14,TRBJ1-1,TGTGCCAGCAGCCAATCTACAGGGGCTGCTTTCTTT,CASSQSTGAAFF
-,TRBV11-3,TRBJ1-6,TGTGCCAGCAGCTTAAGTCTCAATTCACCCCTCCACTTT,CASSLSLNSPLHF
TRBD1,TRBV2,TRBJ1-6,TGTGCCAGCACGGGACAGGCGATTTATAATTCACCCCTCCACTTT,CASTGQAIYNSPLHF
-,TRBV3-1/TRBV3-2,TRBJ1-1,TGTGCCAGCAGCCAAACAGGCACTGAAGCTTTCTTT,CASSQTGTEAFF
-,TRBV6-5,TRBJ1-1,TGTGCCAGCTTGCCCGGGGTCGGGAACACTGAAGCTTTCTTT,CASLPGVGNTEAFF